These 15 T cell receptor beta chains were all obtained from the same sample, sequenced in a study of identical twins. One entry per CDR3 protein, called by TCRdb with MiXCR from the 5' RACE reads. The sample includes about 900,000 distinct CDR3 sequences, approximately 13% of them seen just once. These sequences were also reported in another study, on yellow fever vaccine responses in identical twins.

Sequencing was performed on PBMCs. The receptors come from a woman younger than 35 in good health.

The chain couples TRBV12-3 or TRBV12-4 to TRBJ2-5; 7 bases align to TRBD1. The CDR3 runs to 14 residues. V was pared by 6 bases and J by 1 base, with 5 bases of the junction left unmatched. CDR3 in DNA: TGTGCCAGCAGCAAGACAGGGTTCCAAGAGACCCAGTACTTC. Translated: CASSKTGFQETQYF.

This clonotype has a handful of counts. The V and J genes are TRBV12-5 and TRBJ2-4; D is possibly TRBD1 (7 bases). Germline-derived CDR1 and CDR2 are LGHNT and FRNRAP. V lost 4 bases and J lost 3, with 19 bases in between. CDR3 length equals 17 residues. As DNA, the CDR3 is TGTGCTAGTGGTTACCCGGAGGGGGCCGTTAGCAAAAACATTCAGTACTTC. Its protein is CASGYPEGAVSKNIQYF.

The V call is TRBV7-9, the J call TRBJ2-1, with 12 bases identical to TRBD2. The CDR3 loop spans 14 amino acids. The V and J ends lost 6 bases and 6 bases, in that order; junction bases with no gene match: 3. From germline, CDR1 is SEHNR and CDR2 FQNEAQ (reference sequence). The CDR3 DNA sequence: TGTGCCAGCAGGCTAGCGGGAGGGTTCAATGAGCAGTTCTTC. It translates to CASRLAGGFNEQFF.

There are a few counts of this clonotype. The chain links TRBV6-2 or TRBV6-3 to TRBJ2-1, with D possibly matching TRBD2 (6 bases). Deletions cut 2 bases from V and 5 bases from J, with 19 bases between. Germline V gene data show CDR1 as MNHEY and CDR2 as SVGEGT. The CDR3 length is 17 residues. The CDR3 protein is CASSYPWWRGKDNEQFF. Here the CDR3 DNA reads TGTGCCAGCAGTTACCCATGGTGGCGGGGAAAAGACAATGAGCAGTTCTTC.

This clonotype was counted a few times. The chain uses TRBV20-1 and TRBJ2-7, with TRBD2 matching over 12 bases. Germline V gene data show CDR1 as DFQATT and CDR2 as SNEGSKA (reference sequence). The CDR3 has 15 residues. The V gene end was trimmed by 4 bases and the J gene end by 4 bases; junction bases not matched to a gene: 8. The chain's CDR3 is CSATDTTSGGYEQYF. CDR3 DNA sequence: TGCAGTGCTACTGACACGACTAGCGGGGGTTACGAGCAGTACTTC.

At least ten counts were recorded for this clonotype. The CDR3 region has the DNA TGTGCCAGCAGTTCCCGGGACAGGGGGTACGAGCAGTACTTC. This translates into CASSSRDRGYEQYF. The chain links TRBV6-5 to TRBJ2-7, with 11 bases aligning to TRBD1. The CDR3 is made up of 14 amino acids. V was pared by 4 bases and J by 4 bases, with 3 bases of the junction left unmatched. Germline CDR1 MNHEY, CDR2 SVGAGI.

In its sample, this clonotype was seen once. Just one base apart from a much larger clone, this may be a read error. The rearrangement uses TRBV27 and TRBJ1-2; a weak D match, TRBD1 (5 bases). The CDR3 runs 13 residues. The V end lost 3 bases, the J end lost 7 bases, and 12 bases lay between the germline ends. Germline CDR1 reads MNHEY; CDR2 reads SMNVEV (reference sequence). The CDR3 DNA follows: TGTGCCAGCAGTTTTAGAGGGGTGGGTGGCTACACCTTC. Translation gives CASSFRGVGGYTF.

This clonotype has just a few counts. The chain uses TRBV12-3 or TRBV12-4 and TRBJ1-1; D gene ambiguous. Trimming cost V 2 bases and J 0 bases, with 7 bases left between them. The CDR3 sequence is 14 residues long. This CDR3 is CASSLRLLNTEAFF. For the CDR3, the DNA is TGTGCCAGCAGTTTAAGACTACTGAACACTGAAGCTTTCTTT.

This clonotype was counted only a few times. The gene calls are TRBV3-1 and TRBJ2-6; maybe TRBD1 (6 bases). V lost 4 bases to trimming and J lost 2 bases, with 9 bases between them. The CDR3 extends over 15 amino acids. Germline V gene lookup returns CDR1 LGHDT and CDR2 YNNKEL (reference sequence). This CDR3 is CASSRSGAGANVLTF. Here the CDR3 DNA reads TGTGCCAGCAGCCGGTCAGGGGCTGGGGCCAACGTCCTGACTTTC.

The chain carries TRBV4-2 and TRBJ1-3; D might be TRBD1 (5 bases). Germline CDR1 is LGHNA and CDR2 is YNFKEQ. The V end lost 4 bases, the J end lost 1 base, and 17 bases lay between the germline ends. The CDR3 contains 17 residues. The DNA for the CDR3 is TGTGCCAGCAGCCGAGGATCCTCCGGGACGTCTGGAAACACCATATATTTT. It specifies CASSRGSSGTSGNTIYF.

Comment on this clonotype: The junction does not match germline at one end; this may be a read error. V gene TRBV25-1 combines with J gene TRBJ1-6, with unresolved D. Looked up from germline, CDR1 is MGHDK and CDR2 is SYGVNS. This CDR3 comprises 13 residues. The CDR3 reads CASRGIYNSPFHF. The DNA for the CDR3 is TGTGCCAGCAGAGGAATCTATAATTCACCCTTCCACTTT.

This clonotype has more than one count but fewer than ten. This rearrangement joins TRBV20-1 to TRBJ2-5; D is perhaps TRBD2 (5 bases). This CDR3 contains 13 residues. The V end was cut by 6 bases, the J end by 5 bases, with 16 bases between. In germline, CDR1 is DFQATT, CDR2 SNEGSKA (reference sequence). CDR3 bases: TGCAGTGCGCCCGGACTGGTGGGGGAGACCCAGTACTTC. Translation: CSAPGLVGETQYF.

The chain couples TRBV20-1 to TRBJ2-1; 11 bases are shared with TRBD2. The CDR3 is made up of 17 amino acids. Germline V gene data show CDR1 as DFQATT and CDR2 as SNEGSKA (reference sequence). Trimming at V came to 2 bases and at J to 0 bases, leaving 6 bases not matched to a gene. This chain's CDR3 is CSARPQGLAVSYNEQFF. The CDR3 DNA sequence: TGCAGTGCTAGACCCCAGGGACTAGCGGTCTCCTACAATGAGCAGTTCTTC.

The CDR3 nucleotides read TGTGCCAGCAGCCGCGGGACAGTCGGACTAGCGGGAGGACCTAACACCGGGGAGCTGTTTTTT. This sequence encodes CASSRGTVGLAGGPNTGELFF. The chain uses TRBV3-1 and TRBJ2-2; 14 bases line up with TRBD2. V trimming: 4 bases; J trimming: 2 bases; junction bases outside the gene matches: 15. Germline V CDR1 and CDR2: LGHDT, YNNKEL (reference sequence). This CDR3 has 21 residues.

Many counts were recorded for this clonotype. This chain joins TRBV10-3 and TRBJ2-7, with D perhaps TRBD1 or TRBD2 (5 bases each). V shed 3 bases and J shed 4 bases, with 10 bases lying between them. The CDR3 loop spans 13 amino acids. Germline lookup yields CDR1 ENHRY and CDR2 SYGVKD. The CDR3, as DNA: TGTGCCATCAGTGACGTGGGGGTATACGAGCAGTACGTC. It is translated as CAISDVGVYEQYV.